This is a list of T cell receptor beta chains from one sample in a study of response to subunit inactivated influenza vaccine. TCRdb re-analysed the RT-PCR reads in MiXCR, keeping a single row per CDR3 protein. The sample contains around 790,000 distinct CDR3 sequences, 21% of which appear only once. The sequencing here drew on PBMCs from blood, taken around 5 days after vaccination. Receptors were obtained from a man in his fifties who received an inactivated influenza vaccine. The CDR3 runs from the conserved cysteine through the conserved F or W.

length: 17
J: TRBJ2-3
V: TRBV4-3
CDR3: CASSQAPGLAGADTQYF

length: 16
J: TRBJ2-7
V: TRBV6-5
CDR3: CASSYSYGSSSYEQYF

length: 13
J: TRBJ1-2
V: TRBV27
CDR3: CASSEDRAGGYTF

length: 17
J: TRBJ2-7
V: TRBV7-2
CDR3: CASSLFPGTSVRYEQYF

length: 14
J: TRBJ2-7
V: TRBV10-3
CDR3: CAISETSDAYEQYF

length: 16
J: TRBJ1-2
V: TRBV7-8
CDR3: CASSDRAGGSNYGYTF

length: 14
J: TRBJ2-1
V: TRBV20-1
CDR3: CSARPGLGINEQFF

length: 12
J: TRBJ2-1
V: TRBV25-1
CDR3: CATHSRGNEQFF

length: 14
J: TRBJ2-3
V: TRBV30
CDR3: CAWGLAGGLDTQYF

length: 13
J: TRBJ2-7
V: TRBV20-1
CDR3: CSATAGLSYEQYF

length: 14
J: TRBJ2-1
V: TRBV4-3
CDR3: CASSPTVGENEQFF

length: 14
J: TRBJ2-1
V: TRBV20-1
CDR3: CSARDRTGADEQFF

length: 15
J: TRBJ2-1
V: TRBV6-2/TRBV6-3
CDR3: CASSYSGTSSNEQFF

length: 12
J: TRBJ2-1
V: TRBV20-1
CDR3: CSARQTSDEQFF

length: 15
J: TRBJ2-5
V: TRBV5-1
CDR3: CASSTPGHLQETQYF

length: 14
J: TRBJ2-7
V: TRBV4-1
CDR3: CASSQRQGDYEQYF

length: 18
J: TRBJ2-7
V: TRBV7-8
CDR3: CASSLGPKGQLKAYEQYF

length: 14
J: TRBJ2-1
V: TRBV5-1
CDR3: CASSWSSSYNEQFF

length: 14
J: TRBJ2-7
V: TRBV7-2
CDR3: CASTQLAGAYEQYF

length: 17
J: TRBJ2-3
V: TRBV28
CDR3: CASSPLLLAGGTDTQYF

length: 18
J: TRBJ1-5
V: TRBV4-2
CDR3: CASSQDGGTVYSNQPQHF

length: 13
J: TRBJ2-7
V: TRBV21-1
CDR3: CASSIALAYEQYF

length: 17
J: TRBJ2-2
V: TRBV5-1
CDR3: CASSSQGASGSYGELFF

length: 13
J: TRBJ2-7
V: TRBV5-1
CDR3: CASSYTDRSEQYF

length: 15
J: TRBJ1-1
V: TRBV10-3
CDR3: CAISAGDSLNTEAFF

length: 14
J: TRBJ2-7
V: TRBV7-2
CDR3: CASRWGAGTYEQYF

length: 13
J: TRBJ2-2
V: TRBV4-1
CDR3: CASSHTKVGELFF

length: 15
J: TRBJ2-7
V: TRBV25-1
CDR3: CASITTSGTGYEQYF

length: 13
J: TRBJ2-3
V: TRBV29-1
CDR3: CSVQGRVRDTQYF

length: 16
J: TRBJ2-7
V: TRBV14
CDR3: CASSQEFGTSLYEQYF

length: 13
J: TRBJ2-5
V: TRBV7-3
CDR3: CASSRGQTETQYF

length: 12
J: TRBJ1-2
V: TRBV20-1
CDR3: CSASAGGDGYTF

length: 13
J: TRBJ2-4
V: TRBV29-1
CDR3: CSVDGGGKNIQYF

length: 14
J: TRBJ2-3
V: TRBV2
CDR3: CASQGQSLALAQYF

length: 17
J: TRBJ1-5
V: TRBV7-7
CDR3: CASSLAEGCRGQQPQHF

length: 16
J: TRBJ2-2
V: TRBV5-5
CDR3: CASSLGTESNTGELFF

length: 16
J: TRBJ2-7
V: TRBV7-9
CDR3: CASSLAGVELVYEQYF

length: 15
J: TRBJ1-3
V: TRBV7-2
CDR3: CASSVLGGAGNTIYF

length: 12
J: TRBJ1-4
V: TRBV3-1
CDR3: CASGGGRGTLFF

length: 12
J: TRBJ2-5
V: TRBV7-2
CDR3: CASSSGEKTQYF

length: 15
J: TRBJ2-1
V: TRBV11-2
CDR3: CASSLTSGRNNEQFF

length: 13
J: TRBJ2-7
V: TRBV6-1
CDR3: CASSPGQHYEQYF

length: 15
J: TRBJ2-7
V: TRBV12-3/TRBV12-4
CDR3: CASSYQDRGLGEQYF

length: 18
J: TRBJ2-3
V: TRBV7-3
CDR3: CASSLTFGLAGGPDTQYF

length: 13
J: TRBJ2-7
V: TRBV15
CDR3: CATSRETEYEQYF

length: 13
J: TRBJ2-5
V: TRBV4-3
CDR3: CASSQDLIETQYF